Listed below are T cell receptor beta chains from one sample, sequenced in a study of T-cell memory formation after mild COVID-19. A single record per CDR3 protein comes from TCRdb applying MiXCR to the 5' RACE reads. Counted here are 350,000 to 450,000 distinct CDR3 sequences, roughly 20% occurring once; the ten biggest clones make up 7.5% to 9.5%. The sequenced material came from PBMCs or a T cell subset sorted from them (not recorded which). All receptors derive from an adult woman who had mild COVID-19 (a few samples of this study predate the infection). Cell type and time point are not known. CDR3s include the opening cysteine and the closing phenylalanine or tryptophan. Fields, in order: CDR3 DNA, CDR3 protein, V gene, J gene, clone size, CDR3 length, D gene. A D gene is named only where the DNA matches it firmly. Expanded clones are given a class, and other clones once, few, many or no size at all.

cdr3_nt: TGTGCCAGCAAGGGACTCAACAATGAGCAGTTCTTC
cdr3_aa: CASKGLNNEQFF
v_call: TRBV2
j_call: TRBJ2-1
clone_size: few
cdr3_length: 12
d_call: .

cdr3_nt: TGTGCCAGCTCCCAAGAATCAACGTTCGTGTCCTACGAGCAGTACTTC
cdr3_aa: CASSQESTFVSYEQYF
v_call: TRBV18
j_call: TRBJ2-7
clone_size: .
cdr3_length: 16
d_call: .

cdr3_nt: TGCGCCAGCAGCTTGGATCCCGGGGGGCCTGAGCAGTTCTTC
cdr3_aa: CASSLDPGGPEQFF
v_call: TRBV5-1
j_call: TRBJ2-1
clone_size: few
cdr3_length: 14
d_call: .

cdr3_nt: TGTGCCAGCAGTGGGAAGGGACAGGGAGGCTACAATGAGCAGTTCTTC
cdr3_aa: CASSGKGQGGYNEQFF
v_call: TRBV12-3/TRBV12-4
j_call: TRBJ2-1
clone_size: .
cdr3_length: 16
d_call: TRBD1

cdr3_nt: TGCGCCAGCAGCCAAGATCGTCGCTGGGGCTCCTACAATGAGCAGTTCTTC
cdr3_aa: CASSQDRRWGSYNEQFF
v_call: TRBV4-1
j_call: TRBJ2-1
clone_size: few
cdr3_length: 17
d_call: .

cdr3_nt: TGCAGTGCTAGAGGGGCTGGGAACACCTTAATACCCGAAGAGACCCAGTACTTC
cdr3_aa: CSARGAGNTLIPEETQYF
v_call: TRBV20-1
j_call: TRBJ2-5
clone_size: few
cdr3_length: 18
d_call: .

cdr3_nt: TGCGCCAGCAGCTGGAGGACAGGGGGCCCCGAGCAGTACTTC
cdr3_aa: CASSWRTGGPEQYF
v_call: TRBV5-1
j_call: TRBJ2-7
clone_size: once
cdr3_length: 14
d_call: TRBD1

cdr3_nt: TGTGCCAGCAGCCAACGGACAGCCCCAAGCACAGATACGCAGTATTTT
cdr3_aa: CASSQRTAPSTDTQYF
v_call: TRBV4-2
j_call: TRBJ2-3
clone_size: few
cdr3_length: 16
d_call: .

cdr3_nt: TGTGCCAGCAATCGGGGGAGCCAAGAGACCCAGTACTTC
cdr3_aa: CASNRGSQETQYF
v_call: TRBV6-6
j_call: TRBJ2-5
clone_size: .
cdr3_length: 13
d_call: .

cdr3_nt: TGTGCCAGCAGTTTTCAAGGGGACTTCAATCAGCCCCAGCATTTT
cdr3_aa: CASSFQGDFNQPQHF
v_call: TRBV12-3/TRBV12-4
j_call: TRBJ1-5
clone_size: few
cdr3_length: 15
d_call: .

cdr3_nt: TGTGCCAGCAGTTACTCATTCCCAGGAGGGTCCGATGGCTACACCTTC
cdr3_aa: CASSYSFPGGSDGYTF
v_call: TRBV6-6
j_call: TRBJ1-2
clone_size: .
cdr3_length: 16
d_call: .

cdr3_nt: TGCAGCGTTATCACAGCCGGCTCTGGGGCCAACGTCCTGACTTTC
cdr3_aa: CSVITAGSGANVLTF
v_call: TRBV29-1
j_call: TRBJ2-6
clone_size: .
cdr3_length: 15
d_call: .

cdr3_nt: TGTGCCACCACGGACAGCAACACCGGGGAGCTGTTTTTT
cdr3_aa: CATTDSNTGELFF
v_call: TRBV24-1
j_call: TRBJ2-2
clone_size: few
cdr3_length: 13
d_call: .